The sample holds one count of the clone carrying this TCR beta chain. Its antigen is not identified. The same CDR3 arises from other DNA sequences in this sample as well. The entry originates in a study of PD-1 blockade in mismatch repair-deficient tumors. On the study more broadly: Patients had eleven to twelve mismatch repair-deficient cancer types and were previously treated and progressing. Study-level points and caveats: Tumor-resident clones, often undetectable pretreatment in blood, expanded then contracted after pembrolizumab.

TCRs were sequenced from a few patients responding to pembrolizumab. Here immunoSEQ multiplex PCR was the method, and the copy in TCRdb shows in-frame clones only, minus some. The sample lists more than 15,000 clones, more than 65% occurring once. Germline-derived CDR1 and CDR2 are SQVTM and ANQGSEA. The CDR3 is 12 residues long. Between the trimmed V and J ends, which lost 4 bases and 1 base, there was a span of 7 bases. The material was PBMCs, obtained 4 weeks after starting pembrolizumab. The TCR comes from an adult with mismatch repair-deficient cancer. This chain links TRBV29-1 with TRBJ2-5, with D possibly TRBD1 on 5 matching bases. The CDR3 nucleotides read TGCAGCGTTGCAAGGGGCCAAGAGACCCAGTACTTC. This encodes CSVARGQETQYF.